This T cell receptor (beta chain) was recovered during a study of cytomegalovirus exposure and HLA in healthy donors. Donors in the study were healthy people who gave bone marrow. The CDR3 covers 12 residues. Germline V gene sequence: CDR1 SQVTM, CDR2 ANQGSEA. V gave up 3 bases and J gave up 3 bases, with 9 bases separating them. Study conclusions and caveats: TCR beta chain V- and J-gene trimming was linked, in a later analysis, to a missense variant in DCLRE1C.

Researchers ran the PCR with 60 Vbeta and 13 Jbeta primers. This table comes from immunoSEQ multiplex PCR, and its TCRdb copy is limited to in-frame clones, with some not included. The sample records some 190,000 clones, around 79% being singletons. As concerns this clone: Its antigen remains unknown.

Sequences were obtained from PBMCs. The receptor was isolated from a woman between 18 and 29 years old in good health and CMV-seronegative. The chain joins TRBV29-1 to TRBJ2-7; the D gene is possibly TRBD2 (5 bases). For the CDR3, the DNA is TGCAGCGTTGATCCGGGGAACTACGAGCAGTACTTC. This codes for CSVDPGNYEQYF.